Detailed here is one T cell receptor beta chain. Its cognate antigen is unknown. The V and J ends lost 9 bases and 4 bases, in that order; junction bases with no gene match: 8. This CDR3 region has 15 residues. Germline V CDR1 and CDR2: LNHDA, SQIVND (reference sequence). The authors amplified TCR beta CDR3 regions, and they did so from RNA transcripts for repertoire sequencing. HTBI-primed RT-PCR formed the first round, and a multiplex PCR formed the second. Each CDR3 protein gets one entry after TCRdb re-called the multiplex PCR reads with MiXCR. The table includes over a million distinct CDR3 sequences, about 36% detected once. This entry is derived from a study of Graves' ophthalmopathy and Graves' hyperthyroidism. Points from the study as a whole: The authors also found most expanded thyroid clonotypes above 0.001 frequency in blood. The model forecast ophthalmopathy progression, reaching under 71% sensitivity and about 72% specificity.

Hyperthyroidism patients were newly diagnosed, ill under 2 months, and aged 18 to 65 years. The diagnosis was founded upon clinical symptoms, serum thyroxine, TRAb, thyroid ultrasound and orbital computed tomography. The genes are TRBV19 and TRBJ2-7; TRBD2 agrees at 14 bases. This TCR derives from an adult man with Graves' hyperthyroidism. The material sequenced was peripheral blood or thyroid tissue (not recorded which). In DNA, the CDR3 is TGTGCCAGCAATAAAGGACTAGCGGGAGGTTACGAGCAGTACTTC. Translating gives CASNKGLAGGYEQYF. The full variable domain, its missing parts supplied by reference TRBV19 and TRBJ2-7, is DGGITQSPKYLFRKEGQNVTLSCEQNLNHDAMYWYRQDPGQGLRLIYYSQIVNDFQKGDIAEGYSVSREKKESFPLTVTSAQKNPTAFYLCASNKGLAGGYEQYFGPGTRLTVT.